The present T cell receptor (beta chain) was sequenced within a study of T cell responses to AZD1222 COVID-19 vaccine. General observations from the study: Among vaccine-associated CD4 TCRs, coverage spanned spike, with dominance at 160-218 and 743-854. Donors were mostly white British, more females; clonal diversity possibly underestimated. Spike-specific TCR breadth and depth went up after people got two AZD1222 doses. The study sampled repertoires only after the peak T cell response.

On this clone itself: Its antigen is not identified.

Looked up from germline, CDR1 is SNHLY and CDR2 is FYNNEI. The CDR3 spans 13 residues. V was shortened by 6 bases and J by 5 bases, with 13 bases between the two germline ends. Repertoires were generated with immunoSEQ multiplex PCR, while TCRdb's copy carries only in-frame clones and drops some. The profile shows fewer than 300,000 clones, over 90% of them singletons. The chain couples TRBV2 to TRBJ1-2; D not resolved. The source is an adult in good health. The sequencing here drew on peripheral blood, taken on day 0 of AZD1222 vaccination. The CDR3 coding sequence is TGTGCCAGCAGCCAGAACACCGAGTATGGCTACACCTTC. This encodes CASSQNTEYGYTF. Using reference TRBV2 and TRBJ1-2 for the parts outside the CDR3, the full variable domain is EPEVTQTPSHQVTQMGQEVILRCVPISNHLYFYWYRQILGQKVEFLVSFYNNEISEKSEIFDDQFSVERPDGSNFTLKIRSTKLEDSAMYFCASSQNTEYGYTFGSGTRLTVV.